This TCR beta chain was retrieved from a study of T cells in Graves' hyperthyroidism and ophthalmopathy. Study results and limitations: Most thyroid clonotypes expanded above 0.001 appeared in blood too. With a median lead of approximately 6.4 months before onset, the model predicted ophthalmopathy. In the analysis, a 13 V-J model separated ophthalmopathy from stable hyperthyroidism.

This clonotype came up many times. Its antigen is unknown. Trimming took off 8 bases at V and 1 base at J, with 8 bases between the two ends. CDR1 ENHRY and CDR2 SYGVKD come from the germline V gene. CDR3 length equals 13 residues. TCR beta CDR3 sequences were amplified from RNA transcripts. Initially, a first-round RT-PCR of the TCR CDR3 employed the HTBI primer set. TCRdb re-called the multiplex PCR reads with MiXCR, one entry per CDR3 protein. The top ten clones hold roughly a third of a sample with 200,000 to 300,000 distinct CDR3 sequences, around 26% of them seen once. The sample was blood. The J gene is TRBJ2-2, the V gene TRBV10-3; D is possibly TRBD2 (6 bases). This sequence originates from a woman aged 40 to 49 with Graves' ophthalmopathy. In nucleotides, the CDR3 is TGTGCCATCCCGCGGGAGAACACCGGGGAGCTGTTTTTT. Its translation: CAIPRENTGELFF.